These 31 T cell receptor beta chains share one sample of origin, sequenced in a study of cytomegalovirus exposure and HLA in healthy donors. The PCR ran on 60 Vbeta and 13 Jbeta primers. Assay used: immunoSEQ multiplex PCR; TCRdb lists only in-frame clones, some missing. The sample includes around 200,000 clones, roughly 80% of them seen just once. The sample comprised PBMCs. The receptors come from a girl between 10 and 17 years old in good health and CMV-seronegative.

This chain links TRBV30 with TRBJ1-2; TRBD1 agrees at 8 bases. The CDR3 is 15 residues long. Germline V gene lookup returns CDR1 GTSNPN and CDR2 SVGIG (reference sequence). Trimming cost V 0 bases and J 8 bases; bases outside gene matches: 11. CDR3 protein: CAWSVTATGESGYTF. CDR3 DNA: TGTGCCTGGAGTGTGACCGCGACAGGGGAGTCAGGCTACACCTTC.

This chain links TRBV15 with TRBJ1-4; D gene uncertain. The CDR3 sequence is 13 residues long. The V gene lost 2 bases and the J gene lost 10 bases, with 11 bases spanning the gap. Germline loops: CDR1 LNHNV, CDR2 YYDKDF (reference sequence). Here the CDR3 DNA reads TGTGCCACCAGCAGATTATTGACGGGAAAACTGTTTTTT. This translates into CATSRLLTGKLFF.

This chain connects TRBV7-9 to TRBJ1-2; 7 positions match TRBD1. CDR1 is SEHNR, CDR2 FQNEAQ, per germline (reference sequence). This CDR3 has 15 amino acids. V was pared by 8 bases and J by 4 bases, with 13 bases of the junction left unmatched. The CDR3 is CASSQRDRKSYGYTF. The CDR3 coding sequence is TGTGCCAGCTCCCAAAGGGACAGAAAATCCTATGGCTACACCTTC.

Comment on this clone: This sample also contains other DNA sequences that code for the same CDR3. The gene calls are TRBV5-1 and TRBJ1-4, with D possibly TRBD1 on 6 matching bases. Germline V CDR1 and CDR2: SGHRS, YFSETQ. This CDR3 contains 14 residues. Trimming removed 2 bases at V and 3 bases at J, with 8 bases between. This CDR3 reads CASSLQGPNEKLFF. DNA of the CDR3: TGCGCCAGCAGCTTACAGGGACCTAATGAAAAACTGTTTTTT.

The CDR3 DNA sequence: TGTGCCAGCTCACCACCGGGACAGGGGGCGCTTGGCTACACCTTC. As protein: CASSPPGQGALGYTF. The chain recombines TRBV18 with TRBJ1-2, with 12 bases lining up with TRBD1. The CDR3 has 15 amino acids. Germline V CDR1 and CDR2: KGHSH, LQKENI. With 0 bases clipped from V and 7 bases from J, the junction kept 3 bases outside the gene matches.

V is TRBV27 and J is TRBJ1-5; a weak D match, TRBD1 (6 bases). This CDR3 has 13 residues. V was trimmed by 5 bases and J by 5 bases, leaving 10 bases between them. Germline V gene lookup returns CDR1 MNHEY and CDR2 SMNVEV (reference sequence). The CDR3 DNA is TGTGCCAGCAGTAGGACAGCTGATCAGCCCCAGCATTTT. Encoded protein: CASSRTADQPQHF.

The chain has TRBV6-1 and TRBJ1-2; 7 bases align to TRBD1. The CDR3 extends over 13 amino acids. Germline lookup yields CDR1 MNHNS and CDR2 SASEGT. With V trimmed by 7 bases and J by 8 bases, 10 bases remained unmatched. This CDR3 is CASNKGTAYGYTF. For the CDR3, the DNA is TGTGCCAGCAACAAGGGGACAGCTTACGGCTACACCTTC.

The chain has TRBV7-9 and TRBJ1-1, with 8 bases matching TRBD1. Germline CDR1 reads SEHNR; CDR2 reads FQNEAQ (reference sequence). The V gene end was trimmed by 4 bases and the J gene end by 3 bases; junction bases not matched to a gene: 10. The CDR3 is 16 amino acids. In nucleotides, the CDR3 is TGTGCCAGCAGCTCGGGACAGGTTATTACAGACACTGAAGCTTTCTTT. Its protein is CASSSGQVITDTEAFF.

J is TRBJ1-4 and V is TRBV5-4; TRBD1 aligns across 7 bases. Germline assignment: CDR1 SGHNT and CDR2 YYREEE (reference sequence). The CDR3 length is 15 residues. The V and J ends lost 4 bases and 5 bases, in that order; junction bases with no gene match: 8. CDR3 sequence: CASSAGQPLNEKLFF. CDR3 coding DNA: TGTGCCAGCAGCGCGGGACAGCCGTTGAATGAAAAACTGTTTTTT.

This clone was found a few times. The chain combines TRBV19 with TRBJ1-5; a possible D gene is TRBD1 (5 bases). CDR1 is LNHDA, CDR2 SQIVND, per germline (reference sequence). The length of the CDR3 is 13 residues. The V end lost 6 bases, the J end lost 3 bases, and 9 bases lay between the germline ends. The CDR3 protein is CASRSRDNQPQHF. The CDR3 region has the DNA TGTGCCAGTAGGAGCAGGGACAATCAGCCCCAGCATTTT. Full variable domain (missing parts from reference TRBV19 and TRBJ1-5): DGGITQSPKYLFRKEGQNVTLSCEQNLNHDAMYWYRQDPGQGLRLIYYSQIVNDFQKGDIAEGYSVSREKKESFPLTVTSAQKNPTAFYLCASRSRDNQPQHFGDGTRLSIL.

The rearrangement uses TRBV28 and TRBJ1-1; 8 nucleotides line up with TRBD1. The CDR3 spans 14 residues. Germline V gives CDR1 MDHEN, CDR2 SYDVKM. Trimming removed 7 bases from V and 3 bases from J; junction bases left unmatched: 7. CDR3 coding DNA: TGTGCCAGCACAGACAGGGGTCGGGACACTGAAGCTTTCTTT. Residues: CASTDRGRDTEAFF.

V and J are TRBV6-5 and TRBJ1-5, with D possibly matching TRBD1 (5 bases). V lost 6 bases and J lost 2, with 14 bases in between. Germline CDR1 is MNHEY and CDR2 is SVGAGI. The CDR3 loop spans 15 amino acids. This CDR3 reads CASSDSDRGNQPQHF. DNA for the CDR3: TGTGCCAGCAGCGACAGCGATCGAGGCAATCAGCCCCAGCATTTT.

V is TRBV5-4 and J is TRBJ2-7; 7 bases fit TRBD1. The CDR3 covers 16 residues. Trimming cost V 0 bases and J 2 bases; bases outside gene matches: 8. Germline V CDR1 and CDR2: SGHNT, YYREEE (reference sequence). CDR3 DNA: TGTGCCAGCAGCTTGGGAGGGACAGCGAACCCCTACGAGCAGTACTTC. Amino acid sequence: CASSLGGTANPYEQYF.

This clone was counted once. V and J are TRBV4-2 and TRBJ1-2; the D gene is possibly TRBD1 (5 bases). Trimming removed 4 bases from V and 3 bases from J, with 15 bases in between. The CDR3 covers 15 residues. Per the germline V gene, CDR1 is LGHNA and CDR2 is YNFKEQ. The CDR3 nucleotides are TGTGCCAGCAGCCCATACGGGGGATCGGACTATGGCTACACCTTC. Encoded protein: CASSPYGGSDYGYTF.

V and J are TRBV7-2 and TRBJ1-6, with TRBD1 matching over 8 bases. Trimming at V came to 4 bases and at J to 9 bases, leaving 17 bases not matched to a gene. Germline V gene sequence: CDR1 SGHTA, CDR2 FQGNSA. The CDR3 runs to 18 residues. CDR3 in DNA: TGTGCCAGCAGCTCTCTCCGACAGGGGCGAATTCCGCCTTCACCCCTCCACTTT. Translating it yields CASSSLRQGRIPPSPLHF.

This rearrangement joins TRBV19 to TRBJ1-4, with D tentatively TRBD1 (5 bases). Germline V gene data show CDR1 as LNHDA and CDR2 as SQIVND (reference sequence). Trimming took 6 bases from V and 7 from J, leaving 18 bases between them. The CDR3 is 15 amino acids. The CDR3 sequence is CASREQGIVGEKLFF. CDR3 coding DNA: TGTGCCAGTAGGGAGCAGGGAATAGTCGGTGAAAAACTGTTTTTT.

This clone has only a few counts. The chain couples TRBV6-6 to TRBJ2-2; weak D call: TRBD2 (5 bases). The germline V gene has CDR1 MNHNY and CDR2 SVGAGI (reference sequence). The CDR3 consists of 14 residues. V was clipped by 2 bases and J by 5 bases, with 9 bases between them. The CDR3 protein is CASSYTGSTGELFF. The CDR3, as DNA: TGTGCCAGCAGTTACACGGGGTCAACCGGGGAGCTGTTTTTT.

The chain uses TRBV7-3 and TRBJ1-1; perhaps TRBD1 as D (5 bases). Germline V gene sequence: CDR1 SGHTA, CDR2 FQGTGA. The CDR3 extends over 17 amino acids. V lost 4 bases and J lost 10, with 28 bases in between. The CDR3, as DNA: TGTGCCAGCAGCTACAAAGTGGGGGGGGACCGGCCTACCCCAGCTTTCTTT. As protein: CASSYKVGGDRPTPAFF. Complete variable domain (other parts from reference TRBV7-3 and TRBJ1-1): GAGVSQTPSNKVTEKGKYVELRCDPISGHTALYWYRQSLGQGPEFLIYFQGTGAADDSGLPNDRFFAVRPEGSVSTLKIQRTERGDSAVYLCASSYKVGGDRPTPAFFGQGTRLTVV.

CDR3 DNA: TGTGCCAGCAGAATAGGGGGCCCCAATCAGCCCCAGCATTTT. Translation gives CASRIGGPNQPQHF. The rearrangement uses TRBV6-1 and TRBJ1-5, with TRBD1 identical over 7 bases. From germline, CDR1 is MNHNS and CDR2 SASEGT. Trimming took 6 bases from V and 3 from J; bases not matched to a gene: 5. The CDR3 sequence is 14 residues long.

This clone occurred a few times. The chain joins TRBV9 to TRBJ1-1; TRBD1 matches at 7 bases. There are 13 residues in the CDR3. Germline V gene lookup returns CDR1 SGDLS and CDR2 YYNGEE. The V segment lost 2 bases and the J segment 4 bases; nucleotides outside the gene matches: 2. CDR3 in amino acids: CASSVGTATEAFF. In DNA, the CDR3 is TGTGCCAGCAGCGTTGGGACAGCCACTGAAGCTTTCTTT.

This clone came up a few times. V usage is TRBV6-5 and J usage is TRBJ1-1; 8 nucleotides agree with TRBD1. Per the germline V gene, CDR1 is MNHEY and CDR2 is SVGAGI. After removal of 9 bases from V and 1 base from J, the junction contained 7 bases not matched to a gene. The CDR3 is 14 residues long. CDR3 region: CASRQGATNTEAFF. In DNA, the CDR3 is TGTGCCAGTCGTCAGGGGGCGACGAACACTGAAGCTTTCTTT.

The CDR3 sequence is CARGADGYTF. The CDR3 region has the DNA TGTGCCAGAGGGGCAGACGGCTACACCTTC. V gene TRBV2 combines with J gene TRBJ1-2; D may be TRBD1 (5 bases). Looked up from germline, CDR1 is SNHLY and CDR2 is FYNNEI. The CDR3 has 10 amino acids. Trimming cost V 9 bases and J 8 bases, with 10 bases left between them.

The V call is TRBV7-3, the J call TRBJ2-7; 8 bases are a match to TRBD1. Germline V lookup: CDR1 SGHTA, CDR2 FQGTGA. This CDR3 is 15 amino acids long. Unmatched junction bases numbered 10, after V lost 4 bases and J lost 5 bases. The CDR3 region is CASSSYEGTGNEQYF. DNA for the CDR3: TGTGCCAGCAGCTCATACGAAGGGACAGGCAACGAGCAGTACTTC.

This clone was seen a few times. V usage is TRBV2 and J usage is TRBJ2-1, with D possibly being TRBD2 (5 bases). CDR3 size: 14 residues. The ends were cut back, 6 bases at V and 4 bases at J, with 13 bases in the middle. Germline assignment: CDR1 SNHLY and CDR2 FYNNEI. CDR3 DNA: TGTGCCAGCAGGAAGCAGCGGCAGTACAATGAGCAGTTCTTC. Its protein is CASRKQRQYNEQFF.

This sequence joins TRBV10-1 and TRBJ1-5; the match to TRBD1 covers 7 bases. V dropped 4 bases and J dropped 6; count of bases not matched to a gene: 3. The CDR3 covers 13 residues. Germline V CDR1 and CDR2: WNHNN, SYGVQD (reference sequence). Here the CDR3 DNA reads TGCGCCAGCAGTGGACAGGGACTTCAGCCCCAGCATTTT. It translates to CASSGQGLQPQHF.

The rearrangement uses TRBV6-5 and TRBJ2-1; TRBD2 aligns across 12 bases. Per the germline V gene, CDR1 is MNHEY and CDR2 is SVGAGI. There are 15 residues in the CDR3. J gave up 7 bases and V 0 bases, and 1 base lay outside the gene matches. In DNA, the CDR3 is TGTGCCAGCAGTTACTCGACTAGCGGGAGTAATGAGCAGTTCTTC. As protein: CASSYSTSGSNEQFF.

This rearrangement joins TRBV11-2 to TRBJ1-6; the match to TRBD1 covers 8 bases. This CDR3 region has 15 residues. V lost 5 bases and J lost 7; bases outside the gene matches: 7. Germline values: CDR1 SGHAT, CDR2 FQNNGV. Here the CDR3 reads CASSGQGVINSPLHF. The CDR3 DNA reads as TGTGCCAGCAGCGGACAGGGTGTTATCAATTCACCCCTCCACTTT.

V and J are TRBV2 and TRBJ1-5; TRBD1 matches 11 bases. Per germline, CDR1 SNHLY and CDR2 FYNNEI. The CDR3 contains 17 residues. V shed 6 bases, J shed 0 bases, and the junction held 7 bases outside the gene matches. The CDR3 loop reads CASRDRGPGYSNQPQHF. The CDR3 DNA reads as TGTGCCAGCAGGGACAGGGGGCCGGGATATAGCAATCAGCCCCAGCATTTT.

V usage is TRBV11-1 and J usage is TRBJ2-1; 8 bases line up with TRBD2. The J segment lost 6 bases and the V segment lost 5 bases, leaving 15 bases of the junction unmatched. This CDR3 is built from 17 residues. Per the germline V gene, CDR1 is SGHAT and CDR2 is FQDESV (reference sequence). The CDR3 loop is CASSRGPPGLVSNEQFF. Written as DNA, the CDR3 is TGTGCCAGCAGCCGGGGACCTCCGGGACTAGTAAGCAATGAGCAGTTCTTC. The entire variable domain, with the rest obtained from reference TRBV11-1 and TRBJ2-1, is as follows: EAEVAQSPRYKITEKSQAVAFWCDPISGHATLYWYRQILGQGPELLVQFQDESVVDDSQLPKDRFSAERLKGVDSTLKIQPAELGDSAMYLCASSRGPPGLVSNEQFFGPGTRLTVL.

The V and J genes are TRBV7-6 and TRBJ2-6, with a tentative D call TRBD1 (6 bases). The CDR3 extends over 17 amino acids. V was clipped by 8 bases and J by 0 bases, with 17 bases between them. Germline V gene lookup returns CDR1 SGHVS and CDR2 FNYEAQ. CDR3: CASAPSGQLSGANVLTF. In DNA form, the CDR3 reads TGTGCCAGCGCCCCTTCTGGACAGCTCTCTGGGGCCAACGTCCTGACTTTC.

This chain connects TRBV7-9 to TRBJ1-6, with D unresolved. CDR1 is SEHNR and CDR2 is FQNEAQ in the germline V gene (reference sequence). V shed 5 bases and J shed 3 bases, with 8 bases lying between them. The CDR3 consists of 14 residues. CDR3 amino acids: CASSLVYYNSPLHF. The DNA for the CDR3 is TGTGCCAGCAGCCTAGTTTACTATAATTCACCCCTCCACTTT. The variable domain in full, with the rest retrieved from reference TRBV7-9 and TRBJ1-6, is DTGVSQNPRHKITKRGQNVTFRCDPISEHNRLYWYRQTLGQGPEFLTYFQNEAQLEKSRLLSDRFSAERPKGSFSTLEIQRTEQGDSAMYLCASSLVYYNSPLHFGNGTRLTVT.